These 12 T cell receptor beta chains were sequenced from one sample in a study of blood T cell repertoires in COVID-19. Repertoires were generated with immunoSEQ multiplex PCR, while TCRdb's copy carries only in-frame clones and drops some. This sample has 250,000 or so clones, with over 70% found just once. The sequenced sample consisted of peripheral blood. The receptors shown here come from a woman aged 80 or over with acute or convalescent COVID-19.

This clone was seen more than once but under ten times. The V and J genes are TRBV3-1 (or the pseudogene TRBV3-2) and TRBJ1-2; D is possibly TRBD1 (6 bases). Between the trimmed V and J ends, which lost 0 bases and 3 bases, there was a span of 14 bases. CDR1 is LGHDT and CDR2 is YNNKEL in the germline V gene (reference sequence). The CDR3 contains 16 residues. This CDR3 is CASSQDLAGVDYGYTF. CDR3 coding DNA: TGTGCCAGCAGCCAAGATCTGGCAGGGGTGGACTATGGCTACACCTTC.

This clone was seen only a few times. The chain is built from TRBV29-1 and TRBJ1-6, with TRBD1 matching 7 bases. V shed 4 bases and J 6 bases; nucleotides not matched to a gene: 3. Looked up from germline, CDR1 is SQVTM and CDR2 is ANQGSEA. The CDR3 sequence is 13 residues long. DNA of the CDR3: TGCAGCGTTGGGTCAGGGGGTAATTCACCCCTCCACTTT. This codes for CSVGSGGNSPLHF.

The chain carries TRBV19 and TRBJ1-2; 9 bases map to TRBD1. The CDR3 spans 17 residues. CDR1 and CDR2 (germline): LNHDA, SQIVND (reference sequence). Trimming removed 0 bases from V and 4 bases from J; junction bases left unmatched: 9. For the CDR3, the DNA is TGTGCCAGTAGTATAGAATGGCGACAGGGGGGAGGCTATGGCTACACCTTC. Its translation: CASSIEWRQGGGYGYTF.

The chain uses TRBV9 and TRBJ1-1; D is possibly TRBD1 (6 bases). V lost 3 bases to trimming and J lost 8 bases, with 11 bases between them. The CDR3 has 12 residues. Germline V gene data show CDR1 as SGDLS and CDR2 as YYNGEE. CDR3 region: CASSEIQGEAFF. DNA of the CDR3: TGTGCCAGCAGCGAAATACAGGGAGAAGCTTTCTTT. The variable domain in full, completed from reference TRBV9 and TRBJ1-1, reads DSGVTQTPKHLITATGQRVTLRCSPRSGDLSVYWYQQSLDQGLQFLIQYYNGEERAKGNILERFSAQQFPDLHSELNLSSLELGDSALYFCASSEIQGEAFFGQGTRLTVV.

This clone was seen more than once but under ten times. The CDR3 coding sequence is TGTGCCAGCACTGGACAGGGGCATGGCACTGAAGCTTTCTTT. Its translation is CASTGQGHGTEAFF. The genes are TRBV21-1 and TRBJ1-1; the table's D call TRBD1 went unverified against the DNA. TRBV21-1 is recorded as a pseudogene. This CDR3 region has 14 residues.

The chain has TRBV6-1 and TRBJ1-2; D is ambiguous. Looked up from germline, CDR1 is MNHNS and CDR2 is SASEGT. V was trimmed by 2 bases and J by 6 bases, leaving 4 bases between them. This CDR3 is built from 11 residues. The CDR3 DNA sequence: TGTGCCAGCAGTGAACAGAATGGCTACACCTTC. Its protein is CASSEQNGYTF.

V is TRBV27 and J is TRBJ2-2; a weak D match, TRBD2 (6 bases). V gave up 0 bases and J gave up 2 bases, with 7 bases separating them. This CDR3 comprises 15 residues. The germline V gene has CDR1 MNHEY and CDR2 SMNVEV (reference sequence). CDR3 in DNA: TGTGCCAGCAGTTTATCACTAGCTAACACCGGGGAGCTGTTTTTT. Protein product: CASSLSLANTGELFF.

In this sample, this clone turned up a few times. The chain recombines TRBV3-1 (or the pseudogene TRBV3-2) with TRBJ2-7; D is unresolved. V shed 2 bases and J shed 8 bases, with 7 bases lying between them. The V gene's germline CDR1 is LGHDT and CDR2 YNNKEL (reference sequence). The CDR3 is made up of 11 amino acids. DNA for the CDR3: TGTGCCAGCAGCCAAAATCGTCAGCAGTACTTC. Translation gives CASSQNRQQYF.

The chain's CDR3 is CASSHAGTTSIEQYF. In nucleotides, the CDR3 is TGTGCCAGCTCACACGCCGGGACTACAAGTATCGAGCAGTACTTC. The chain couples TRBV18 to TRBJ2-7; 7 positions match TRBD2. CDR1 and CDR2 from the germline V gene are KGHSH and LQKENI. This CDR3 spans 15 amino acids. The J segment lost 6 bases and the V segment lost 4 bases, leaving 12 bases of the junction unmatched.

This chain joins TRBV10-3 and TRBJ1-6; D is unresolved. V was pared by 5 bases and J by 8 bases, with 10 bases between. In germline, CDR1 is ENHRY, CDR2 SYGVKD. This CDR3 region has 13 residues. CDR3 in DNA: TGTGCCATCAGTACAGAGCGGGATTCACCCCTCCACTTT. Translated, it gives CAISTERDSPLHF.

CDR3 protein: CASSEDLNQPQHF. CDR3 sequence (DNA): TGTGCCAGCAGTGAAGATCTCAATCAGCCCCAGCATTTT. J is TRBJ1-5 and V is TRBV2; D is uncertain. V shed 1 base and J shed 3 bases, with 4 bases lying between them. The CDR3 contains 13 residues. Looked up from germline, CDR1 is SNHLY and CDR2 is FYNNEI.

The J gene is TRBJ2-2, the V gene TRBV5-1, with D perhaps matching TRBD1 (5 bases). Trimming left V 5 bases short and J 5 bases short, with 13 bases between. The CDR3 runs to 14 residues. Germline assignment: CDR1 SGHRS and CDR2 YFSETQ. CDR3: CASSPGHTTGELFF. The CDR3 nucleotides are TGCGCCAGCAGTCCAGGGCATACAACCGGGGAGCTGTTTTTT.